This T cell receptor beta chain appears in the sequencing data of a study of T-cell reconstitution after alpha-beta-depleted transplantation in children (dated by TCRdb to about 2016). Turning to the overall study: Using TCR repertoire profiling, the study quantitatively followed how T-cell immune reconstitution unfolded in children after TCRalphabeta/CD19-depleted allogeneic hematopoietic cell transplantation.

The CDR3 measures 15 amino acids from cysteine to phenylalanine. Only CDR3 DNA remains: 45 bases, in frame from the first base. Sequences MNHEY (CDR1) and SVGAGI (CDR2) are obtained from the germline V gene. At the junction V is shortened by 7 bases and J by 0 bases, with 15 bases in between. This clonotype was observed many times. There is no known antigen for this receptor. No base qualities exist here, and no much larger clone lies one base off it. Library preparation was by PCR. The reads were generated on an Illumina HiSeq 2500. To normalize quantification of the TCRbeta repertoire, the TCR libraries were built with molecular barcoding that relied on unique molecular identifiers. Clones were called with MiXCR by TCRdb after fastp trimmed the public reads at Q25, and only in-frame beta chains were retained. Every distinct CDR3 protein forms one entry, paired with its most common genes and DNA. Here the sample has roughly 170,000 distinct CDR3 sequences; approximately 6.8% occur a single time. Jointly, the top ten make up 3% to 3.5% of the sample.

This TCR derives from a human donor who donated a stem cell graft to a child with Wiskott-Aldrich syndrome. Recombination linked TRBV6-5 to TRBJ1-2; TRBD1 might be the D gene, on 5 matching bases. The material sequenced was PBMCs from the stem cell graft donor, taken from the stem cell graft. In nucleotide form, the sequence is TGTGCCAGCACCCCAAACTGGGGACCTAACTATGGCTACACCTTC. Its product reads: CASTPNWGPNYGYTF.